This TCR beta chain is drawn from a study of blood T cell repertoires in COVID-19. V was clipped by 9 bases and J by 1 base, with 9 bases between them. The CDR3 runs 12 residues. CDR1 is LGHDT, CDR2 YNNKEL, per germline (reference sequence). Sequencing used immunoSEQ multiplex PCR; TCRdb keeps in-frame clones, though not all of them. Here the sample spans about 200,000 clones, 75% to 90% being singletons. The specimen was PBMCs or T cells enriched from blood (not recorded which). This chain connects TRBV3-1 (or the pseudogene TRBV3-2) to TRBJ1-1; D unresolved. This receptor was identified in a woman under 40 who had been exposed to COVID-19. The CDR3 reads CASLSRNTEAFF. The CDR3 DNA reads TGTGCCAGTCTATCTCGGAACACTGAAGCTTTCTTT.